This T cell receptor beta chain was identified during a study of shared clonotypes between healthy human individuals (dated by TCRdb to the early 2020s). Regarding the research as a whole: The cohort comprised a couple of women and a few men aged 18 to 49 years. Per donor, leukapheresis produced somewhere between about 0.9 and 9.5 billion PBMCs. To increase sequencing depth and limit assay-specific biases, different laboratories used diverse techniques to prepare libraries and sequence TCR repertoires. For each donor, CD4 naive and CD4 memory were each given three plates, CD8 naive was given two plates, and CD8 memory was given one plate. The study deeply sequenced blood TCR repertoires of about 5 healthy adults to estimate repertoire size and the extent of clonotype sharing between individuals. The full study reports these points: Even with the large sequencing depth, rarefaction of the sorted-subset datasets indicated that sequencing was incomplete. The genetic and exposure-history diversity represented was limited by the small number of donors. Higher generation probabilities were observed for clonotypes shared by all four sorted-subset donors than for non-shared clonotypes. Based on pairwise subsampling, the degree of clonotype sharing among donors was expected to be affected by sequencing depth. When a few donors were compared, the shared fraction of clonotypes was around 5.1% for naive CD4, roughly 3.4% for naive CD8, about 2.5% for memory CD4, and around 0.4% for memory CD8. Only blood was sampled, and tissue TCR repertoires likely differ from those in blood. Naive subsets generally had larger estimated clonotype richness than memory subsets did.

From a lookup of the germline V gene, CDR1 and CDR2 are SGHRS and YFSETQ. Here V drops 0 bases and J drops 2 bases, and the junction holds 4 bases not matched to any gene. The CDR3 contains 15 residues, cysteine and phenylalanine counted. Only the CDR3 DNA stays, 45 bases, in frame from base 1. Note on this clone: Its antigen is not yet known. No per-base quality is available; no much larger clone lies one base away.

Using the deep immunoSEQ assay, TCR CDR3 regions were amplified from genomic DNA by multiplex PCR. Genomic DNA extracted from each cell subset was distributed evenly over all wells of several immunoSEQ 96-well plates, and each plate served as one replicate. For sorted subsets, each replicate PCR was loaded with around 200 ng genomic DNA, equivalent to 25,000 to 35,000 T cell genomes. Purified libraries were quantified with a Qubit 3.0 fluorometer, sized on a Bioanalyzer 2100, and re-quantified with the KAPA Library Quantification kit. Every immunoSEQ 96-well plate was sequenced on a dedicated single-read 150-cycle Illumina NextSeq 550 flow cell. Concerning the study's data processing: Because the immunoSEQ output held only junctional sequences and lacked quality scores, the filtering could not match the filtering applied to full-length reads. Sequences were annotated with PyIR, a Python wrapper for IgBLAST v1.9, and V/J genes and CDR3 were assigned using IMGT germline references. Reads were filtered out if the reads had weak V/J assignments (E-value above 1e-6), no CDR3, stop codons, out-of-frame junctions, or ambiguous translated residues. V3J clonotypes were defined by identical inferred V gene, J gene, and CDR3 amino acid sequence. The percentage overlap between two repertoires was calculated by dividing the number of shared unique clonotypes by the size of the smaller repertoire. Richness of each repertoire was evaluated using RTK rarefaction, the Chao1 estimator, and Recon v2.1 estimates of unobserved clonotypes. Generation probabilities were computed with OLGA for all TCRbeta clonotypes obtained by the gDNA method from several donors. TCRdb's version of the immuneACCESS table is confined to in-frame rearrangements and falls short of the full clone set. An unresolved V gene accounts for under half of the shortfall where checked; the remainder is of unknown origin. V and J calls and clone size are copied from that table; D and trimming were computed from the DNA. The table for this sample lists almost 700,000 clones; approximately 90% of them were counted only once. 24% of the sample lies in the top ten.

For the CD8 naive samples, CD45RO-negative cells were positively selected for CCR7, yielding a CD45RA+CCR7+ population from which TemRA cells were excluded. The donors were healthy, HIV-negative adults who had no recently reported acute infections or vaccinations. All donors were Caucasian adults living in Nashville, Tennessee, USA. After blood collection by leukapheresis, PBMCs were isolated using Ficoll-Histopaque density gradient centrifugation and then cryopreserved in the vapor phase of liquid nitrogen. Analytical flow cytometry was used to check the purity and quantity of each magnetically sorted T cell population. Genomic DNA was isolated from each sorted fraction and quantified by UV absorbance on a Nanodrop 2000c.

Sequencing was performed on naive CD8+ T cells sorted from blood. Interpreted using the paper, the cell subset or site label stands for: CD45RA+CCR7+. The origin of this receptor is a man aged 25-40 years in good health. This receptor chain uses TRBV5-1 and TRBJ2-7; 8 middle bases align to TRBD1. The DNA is TGCGCCAGCAGCTTGGTTCAGGGGGCCACCTACGAGCAGTACTTC. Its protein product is CASSLVQGATYEQYF. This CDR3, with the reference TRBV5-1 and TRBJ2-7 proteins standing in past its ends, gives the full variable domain KAGVTQTPRYLIKTRGQQVTLSCSPISGHRSVSWYQQTPGQGLQFLFEYFSETQRNKGNFPGRFSGRQFSNSRSEMNVSTLELGDSALYLCASSLVQGATYEQYFGPGTRLTVT.